This is a list of T cell receptor beta chains from one sample in a study of human T cells and chemical hapten exposure. TCRdb re-analysed the RACE reads in MiXCR, keeping a single row per CDR3 protein. Here the sample spans about 76,000 distinct CDR3 sequences, approximately 12% being singletons. This material consisted of whole blood, taken in connection with sensitization to the hapten diphenylcyclopropenone (DPC). All receptors derive from a woman aged 45-60 years with alopecia areata. Some clones in this sample may be carry-over from other donors' samples. Both conserved end residues are part of each CDR3. Each record gives: CDR3 length, J gene, D gene, clone size, V gene, CDR3 DNA, CDR3 protein. D genes are given only for firm matches. A clone size is listed for some rows: how often the clone was seen (once, few, many), or a class if it is expanded.

cdr3_length: 12; j_call: TRBJ2-1; d_call: -; clone_size: few; v_call: TRBV7-9; cdr3_nt: TGTGCCAGCAGCTTAGTCCCTCATGAGCAGTTCTTC; cdr3_aa: CASSLVPHEQFF
cdr3_length: 15; j_call: TRBJ2-7; d_call: TRBD2; clone_size: few; v_call: TRBV20-1; cdr3_nt: TGCAGTGCTAGCCCACCTCTAGCGGGGGCCTACGAGCAGTACTTC; cdr3_aa: CSASPPLAGAYEQYF
cdr3_length: 22; j_call: TRBJ2-4; d_call: TRBD1; clone_size: many; v_call: TRBV12-5; cdr3_nt: TGTGCTAGTGGTTTCACCTCACAGGGGGCAAGTCAAAAACGACAAACCAAAAACATTCAGTACTTC; cdr3_aa: CASGFTSQGASQKRQTKNIQYF
cdr3_length: 17; j_call: TRBJ2-1; d_call: TRBD2; clone_size: few; v_call: TRBV18; cdr3_nt: TGTGCCAGCTCACCCCGTCGGACTAGCGATTTATACAATGAGCAGTTCTTC; cdr3_aa: CASSPRRTSDLYNEQFF
cdr3_length: 15; j_call: TRBJ2-5; d_call: TRBD2; clone_size: -; v_call: TRBV20-1; cdr3_nt: TGCAGTGCCGGCCGGGCTAGCGGGTACCAAGAGACCCAGTACTTC; cdr3_aa: CSAGRASGYQETQYF
cdr3_length: 13; j_call: TRBJ1-5; d_call: -; clone_size: -; v_call: TRBV29-1; cdr3_nt: TGCAGCGTTGTGCAGGGGCGTAATCAGCCCCAGCATTTT; cdr3_aa: CSVVQGRNQPQHF
cdr3_length: 14; j_call: TRBJ2-2; d_call: -; clone_size: many; v_call: TRBV2; cdr3_nt: TGTGCCAGCAGTGAAGGTTGGGGGACCGGGGAGCTGTTTTTT; cdr3_aa: CASSEGWGTGELFF
cdr3_length: 14; j_call: TRBJ2-2; d_call: -; clone_size: -; v_call: TRBV10-3; cdr3_nt: TGTGCCACTCGCGGCACTCCGAACACCGGGGAGCTGTTTTTT; cdr3_aa: CATRGTPNTGELFF
cdr3_length: 13; j_call: TRBJ2-5; d_call: -; clone_size: -; v_call: TRBV20-1; cdr3_nt: TGCAGTGCTGTGAGGACAGACCAAGAGACCCAGTACTTC; cdr3_aa: CSAVRTDQETQYF
cdr3_length: 16; j_call: TRBJ2-1; d_call: TRBD2; clone_size: few; v_call: TRBV12-3/TRBV12-4; cdr3_nt: TGTGCCAGCAGTTCAGCCCTAGCGGCCCTTTACAATGAGCAGTTCTTC; cdr3_aa: CASSSALAALYNEQFF
cdr3_length: 11; j_call: TRBJ2-7; d_call: TRBD2; clone_size: many; v_call: TRBV20-1; cdr3_nt: TGCAGTGCCAGACTAGCATCCGAGCAGTACTTC; cdr3_aa: CSARLASEQYF
cdr3_length: 13; j_call: TRBJ2-7; d_call: -; clone_size: -; v_call: TRBV28; cdr3_nt: TGTGCCAGCCGTGTGGAAGCTTCCTACGAGCAGTACTTC; cdr3_aa: CASRVEASYEQYF
cdr3_length: 13; j_call: TRBJ2-1; d_call: -; clone_size: many; v_call: TRBV18; cdr3_nt: TGTGCCAGCTCACCTGGGGCCTACAATGAGCAGTTCTTC; cdr3_aa: CASSPGAYNEQFF
cdr3_length: 14; j_call: TRBJ1-6; d_call: -; clone_size: few; v_call: TRBV2; cdr3_nt: TGTGCCAGCAGCCAAGGGGTCGGCGTAAAGTCCCTCCACTTT; cdr3_aa: CASSQGVGVKSLHF
cdr3_length: 13; j_call: TRBJ2-1; d_call: -; clone_size: many; v_call: TRBV5-1; cdr3_nt: TGCGCCAGCAGCTTGGCCGTAGCAGCCCCCAAGTTCTTC; cdr3_aa: CASSLAVAAPKFF
cdr3_length: 17; j_call: TRBJ2-2; d_call: -; clone_size: -; v_call: TRBV12-3/TRBV12-4; cdr3_nt: TGTGCCAGCAGATGGCCATCCGATCCCACGAACACCGGGGAGCTGTTTTTT; cdr3_aa: CASRWPSDPTNTGELFF
cdr3_length: 11; j_call: TRBJ2-5; d_call: -; clone_size: -; v_call: TRBV20-1; cdr3_nt: TGCAGTGCTAGTCAGACAGAGACCCAGTACTTC; cdr3_aa: CSASQTETQYF
cdr3_length: 17; j_call: TRBJ2-3; d_call: -; clone_size: -; v_call: TRBV29-1; cdr3_nt: TGCAGCGTTCTGGCCCTTTCGAACTCACCCAGCACAGATACGCAGTATTTT; cdr3_aa: CSVLALSNSPSTDTQYF
cdr3_length: 14; j_call: TRBJ2-3; d_call: TRBD2; clone_size: -; v_call: TRBV29-1; cdr3_nt: TGCAGCGCTAGACTAGCGGGAGTCACAGATACGCAGTATTTT; cdr3_aa: CSARLAGVTDTQYF
cdr3_length: 15; j_call: TRBJ2-3; d_call: -; clone_size: many; v_call: TRBV3-1; cdr3_nt: TGTGCCAGCAGCCAAACCCGGACTAACACAGATACGCAGTATTTT; cdr3_aa: CASSQTRTNTDTQYF
cdr3_length: 13; j_call: TRBJ2-3; d_call: TRBD2; clone_size: -; v_call: TRBV20-1; cdr3_nt: TGCAGTGCTCCTAGCGGGGGCACAGATACGCAGTATTTT; cdr3_aa: CSAPSGGTDTQYF
cdr3_length: 16; j_call: TRBJ2-1; d_call: TRBD2; clone_size: -; v_call: TRBV7-6; cdr3_nt: TGTGCCAGCAGCGACTCCGGGACTAGCGCTGTTGATGAGCAGTTCTTC; cdr3_aa: CASSDSGTSAVDEQFF
cdr3_length: 11; j_call: TRBJ2-1; d_call: -; clone_size: -; v_call: TRBV20-1; cdr3_nt: TGCAGTGCTAGAAGGGTGGCAGGGCTGTTCTTC; cdr3_aa: CSARRVAGLFF
cdr3_length: 16; j_call: TRBJ2-1; d_call: TRBD2; clone_size: -; v_call: TRBV20-1; cdr3_nt: TGCAGTGCTAGAGATATGTTCGCTGAGACTAGCCCCCCTGAGTTCTTC; cdr3_aa: CSARDMFAETSPPEFF
cdr3_length: 15; j_call: TRBJ2-1; d_call: -; clone_size: -; v_call: TRBV3-1; cdr3_nt: TGTGCCAGCAGCTGGGGGGTTGCGGGTACCAATGAGCAGTTCTTC; cdr3_aa: CASSWGVAGTNEQFF
cdr3_length: 14; j_call: TRBJ1-5; d_call: -; clone_size: -; v_call: TRBV5-1; cdr3_nt: TGCGCCAGCAGCTTAGAACCCCAGAGTCAGCCCCAGCATTTT; cdr3_aa: CASSLEPQSQPQHF
cdr3_length: 15; j_call: TRBJ1-1; d_call: TRBD1; clone_size: many; v_call: TRBV7-3; cdr3_nt: TGTGCCAGCAGCTTTTCAGGACAGGAGAACACTGAAGCTTTCTTT; cdr3_aa: CASSFSGQENTEAFF
cdr3_length: 14; j_call: TRBJ1-4; d_call: -; clone_size: many; v_call: TRBV15; cdr3_nt: TGTGCCACCATGCGCGGATCTCTGGATGAAAAACTGTTTTTT; cdr3_aa: CATMRGSLDEKLFF